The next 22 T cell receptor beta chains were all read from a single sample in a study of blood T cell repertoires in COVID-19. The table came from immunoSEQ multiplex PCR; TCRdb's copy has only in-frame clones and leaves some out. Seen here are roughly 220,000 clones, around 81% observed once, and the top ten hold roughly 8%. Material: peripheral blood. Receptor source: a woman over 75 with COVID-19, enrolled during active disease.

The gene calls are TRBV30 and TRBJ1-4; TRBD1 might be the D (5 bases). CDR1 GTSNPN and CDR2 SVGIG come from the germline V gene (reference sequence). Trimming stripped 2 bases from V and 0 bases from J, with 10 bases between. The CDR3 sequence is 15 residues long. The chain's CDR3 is CAWSPQGSTNEKLFF. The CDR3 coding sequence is TGTGCCTGGAGTCCTCAGGGTTCAACTAATGAAAAACTGTTTTTT.

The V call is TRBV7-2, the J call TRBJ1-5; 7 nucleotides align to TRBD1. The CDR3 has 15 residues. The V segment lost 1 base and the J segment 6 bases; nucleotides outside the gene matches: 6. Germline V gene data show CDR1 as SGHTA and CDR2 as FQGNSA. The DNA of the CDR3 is TGTGCCAGCAGCTTAGTAGGGGGCGGAGGTCAGCCCCAGCATTTT. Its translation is CASSLVGGGGQPQHF.

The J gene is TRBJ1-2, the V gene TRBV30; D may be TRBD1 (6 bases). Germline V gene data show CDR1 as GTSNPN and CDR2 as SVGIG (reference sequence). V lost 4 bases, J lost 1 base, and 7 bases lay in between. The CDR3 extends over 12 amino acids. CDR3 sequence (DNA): TGTGCCTGGAAACAGGGTAACTATGGCTACACCTTC. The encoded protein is CAWKQGNYGYTF.

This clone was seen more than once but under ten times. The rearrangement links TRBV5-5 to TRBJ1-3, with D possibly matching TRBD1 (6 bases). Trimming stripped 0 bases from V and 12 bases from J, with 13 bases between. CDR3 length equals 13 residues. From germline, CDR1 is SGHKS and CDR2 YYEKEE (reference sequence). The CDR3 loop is CASSLEGQGHIYF. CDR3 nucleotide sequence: TGTGCCAGCAGCTTGGAGGGTCAGGGACACATATATTTT. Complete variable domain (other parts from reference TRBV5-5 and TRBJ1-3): DAGVTQSPTHLIKTRGQQVTLRCSPISGHKSVSWYQQVLGQGPQFIFQYYEKEERGRGNFPDRFSARQFPNYSSELNVNALLLGDSALYLCASSLEGQGHIYFGEGSWLTVV.

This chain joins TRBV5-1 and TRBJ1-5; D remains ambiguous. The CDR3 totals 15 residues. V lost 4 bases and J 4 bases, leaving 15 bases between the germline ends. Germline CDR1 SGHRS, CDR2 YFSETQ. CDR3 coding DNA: TGCGCCAGCAGCCCGGGAGGGCCCAGTAATCAGCCCCAGCATTTT. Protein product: CASSPGGPSNQPQHF.

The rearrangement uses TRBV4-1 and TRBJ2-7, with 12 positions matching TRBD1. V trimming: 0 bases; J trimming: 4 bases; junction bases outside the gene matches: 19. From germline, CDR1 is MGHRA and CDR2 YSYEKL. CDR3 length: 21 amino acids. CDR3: CASSQEGAARDRGRRPYEQYF. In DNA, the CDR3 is TGCGCCAGCAGCCAAGAGGGGGCCGCTCGGGACAGGGGGCGCCGTCCATACGAGCAGTACTTC.

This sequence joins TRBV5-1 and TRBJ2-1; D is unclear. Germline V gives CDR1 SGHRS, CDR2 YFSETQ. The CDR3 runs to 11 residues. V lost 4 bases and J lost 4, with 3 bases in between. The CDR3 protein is CASSLYNEQFF. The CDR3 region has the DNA TGCGCCAGCAGCCTTTACAATGAGCAGTTCTTC. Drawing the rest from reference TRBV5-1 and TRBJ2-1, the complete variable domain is KAGVTQTPRYLIKTRGQQVTLSCSPISGHRSVSWYQQTPGQGLQFLFEYFSETQRNKGNFPGRFSGRQFSNSRSEMNVSTLELGDSALYLCASSLYNEQFFGPGTRLTVL.

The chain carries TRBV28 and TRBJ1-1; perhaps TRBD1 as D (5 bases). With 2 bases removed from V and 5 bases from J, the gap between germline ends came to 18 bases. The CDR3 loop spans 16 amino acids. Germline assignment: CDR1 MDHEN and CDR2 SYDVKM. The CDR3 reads CASSLIYRGGRTEAFF. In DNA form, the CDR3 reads TGTGCCAGCAGTTTAATATATCGGGGGGGTCGAACTGAAGCTTTCTTT.

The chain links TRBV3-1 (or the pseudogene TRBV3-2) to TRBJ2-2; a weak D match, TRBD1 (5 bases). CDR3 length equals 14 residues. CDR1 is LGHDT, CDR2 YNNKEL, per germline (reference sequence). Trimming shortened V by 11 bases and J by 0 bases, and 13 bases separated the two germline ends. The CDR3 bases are TGTGCCTCAAGGGGAAGCGCGAACACCGGGGAGCTGTTTTTT. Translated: CASRGSANTGELFF.

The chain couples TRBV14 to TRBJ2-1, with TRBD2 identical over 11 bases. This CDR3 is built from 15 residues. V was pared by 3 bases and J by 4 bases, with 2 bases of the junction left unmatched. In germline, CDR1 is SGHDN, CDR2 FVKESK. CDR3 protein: CASSHGLAGYNEQFF. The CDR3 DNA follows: TGTGCCAGCAGCCATGGACTAGCGGGTTACAATGAGCAGTTCTTC.

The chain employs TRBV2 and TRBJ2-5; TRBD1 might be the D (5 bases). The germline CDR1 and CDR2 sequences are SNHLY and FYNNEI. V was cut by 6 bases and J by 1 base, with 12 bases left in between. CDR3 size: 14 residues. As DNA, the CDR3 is TGTGCCAGCAGGACAGAAGAATTCCAAGAGACCCAGTACTTC. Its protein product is CASRTEEFQETQYF.

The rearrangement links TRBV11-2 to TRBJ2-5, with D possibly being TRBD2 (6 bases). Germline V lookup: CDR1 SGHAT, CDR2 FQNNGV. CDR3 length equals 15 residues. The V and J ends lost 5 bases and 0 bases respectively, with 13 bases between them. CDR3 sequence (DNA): TGTGCCAGCAGCCCGTCCGCTAGCGACCAAGAGACCCAGTACTTC. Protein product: CASSPSASDQETQYF.

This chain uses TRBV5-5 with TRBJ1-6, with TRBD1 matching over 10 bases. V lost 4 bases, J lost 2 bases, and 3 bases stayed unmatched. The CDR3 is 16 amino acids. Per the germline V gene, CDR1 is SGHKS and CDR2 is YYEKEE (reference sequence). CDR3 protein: CASSKGQGTYNSPLHF. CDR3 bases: TGTGCCAGCAGCAAGGGACAGGGGACCTATAATTCACCCCTCCACTTT.

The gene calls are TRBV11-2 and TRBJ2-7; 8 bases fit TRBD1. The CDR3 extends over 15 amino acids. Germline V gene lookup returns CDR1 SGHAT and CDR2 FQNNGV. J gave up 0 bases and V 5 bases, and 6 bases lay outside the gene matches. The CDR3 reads CASSPWDRSSYEQYF. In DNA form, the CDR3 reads TGTGCCAGCAGCCCTTGGGACAGGAGCTCCTACGAGCAGTACTTC.

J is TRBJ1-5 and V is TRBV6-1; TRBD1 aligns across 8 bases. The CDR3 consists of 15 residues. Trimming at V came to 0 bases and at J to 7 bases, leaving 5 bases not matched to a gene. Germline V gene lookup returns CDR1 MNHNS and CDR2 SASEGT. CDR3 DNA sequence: TGTGCCAGCAGTGAAGCTAGGACAGGGATGCAGCCCCAGCATTTT. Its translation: CASSEARTGMQPQHF.

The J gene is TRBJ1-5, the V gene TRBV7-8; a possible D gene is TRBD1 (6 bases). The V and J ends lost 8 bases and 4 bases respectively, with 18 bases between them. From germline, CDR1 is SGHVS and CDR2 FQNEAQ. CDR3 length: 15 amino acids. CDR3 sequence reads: CASSRVGGANQPQHF. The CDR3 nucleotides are TGTGCCAGCTCCCGGGTGGGGGGGGCGAATCAGCCCCAGCATTTT. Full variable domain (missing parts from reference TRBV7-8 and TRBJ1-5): GAGVSQSPRYKVAKRGQDVALRCDPISGHVSLFWYQQALGQGPEFLTYFQNEAQLDKSGLPSDRFFAERPEGSVSTLKIQRTQQEDSAVYLCASSRVGGANQPQHFGDGTRLSIL.

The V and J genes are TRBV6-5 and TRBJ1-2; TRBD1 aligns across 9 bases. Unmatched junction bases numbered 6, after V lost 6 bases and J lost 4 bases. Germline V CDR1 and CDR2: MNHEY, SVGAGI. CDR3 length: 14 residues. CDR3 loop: CASRPRTGAYGYTF. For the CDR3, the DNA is TGTGCCAGCAGGCCCCGGACAGGGGCCTATGGCTACACCTTC.

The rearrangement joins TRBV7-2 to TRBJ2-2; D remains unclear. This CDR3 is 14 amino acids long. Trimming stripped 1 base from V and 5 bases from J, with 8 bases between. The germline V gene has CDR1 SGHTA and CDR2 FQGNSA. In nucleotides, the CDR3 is TGTGCCAGCAGCTTAGGGAGTTCTACCGGGGAGCTGTTTTTT. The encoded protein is CASSLGSSTGELFF.

In DNA, the CDR3 is TGTGCCAGCAGACTCAGGGGCCCCCTATATGGCTACACCTTC. Residues: CASRLRGPLYGYTF. The chain recombines TRBV5-6 with TRBJ1-2; the D gene is possibly TRBD1 (6 bases). The germline V and J ends were trimmed by 5 bases and 5 bases, with 16 bases remaining between them. The CDR3 has 14 amino acids. CDR1 is SGHDT and CDR2 is YYEEEE in the germline V gene. The variable domain in full, with the rest retrieved from reference TRBV5-6 and TRBJ1-2, is DAGVTQSPTHLIKTRGQQVTLRCSPKSGHDTVSWYQQALGQGPQFIFQYYEEEERQRGNFPDRFSGHQFPNYSSELNVNALLLGDSALYLCASRLRGPLYGYTFGSGTRLTVV.

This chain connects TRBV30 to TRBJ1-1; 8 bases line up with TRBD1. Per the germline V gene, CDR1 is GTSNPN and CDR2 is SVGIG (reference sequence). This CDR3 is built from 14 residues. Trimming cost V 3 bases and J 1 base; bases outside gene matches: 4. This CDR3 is CAWRGDRQNTEAFF. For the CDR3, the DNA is TGTGCCTGGAGGGGGGACAGGCAGAACACTGAAGCTTTCTTT.

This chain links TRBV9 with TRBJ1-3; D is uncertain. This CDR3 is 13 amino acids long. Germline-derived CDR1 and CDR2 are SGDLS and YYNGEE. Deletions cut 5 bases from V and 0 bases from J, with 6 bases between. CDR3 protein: CASSRSSGNTIYF. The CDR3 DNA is TGTGCCAGCAGTAGGAGCTCTGGAAACACCATATATTTT.

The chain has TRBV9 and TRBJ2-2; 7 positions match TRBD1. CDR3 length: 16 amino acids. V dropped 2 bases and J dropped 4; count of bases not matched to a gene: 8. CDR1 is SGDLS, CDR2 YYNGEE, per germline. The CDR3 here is CASSVRQGIGTGELFF. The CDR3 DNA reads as TGTGCCAGCAGCGTGCGACAGGGTATCGGCACCGGGGAGCTGTTTTTT.